The 29 T cell receptor beta chains listed next were all sequenced from one sample in a study of T cells after yellow fever vaccination. One entry per CDR3 protein results from TCRdb running MiXCR on the 5' RACE reads. The sample includes 130,000 or so distinct CDR3 sequences, 12% to 15% of them seen just once. Here the sequenced sample was CD8+ T cells sorted from PBMCs, taken 5 days after the yellow fever booster vaccination. The receptors were sampled from a young man who received the YFV17D yellow fever vaccine.

The V gene is TRBV6-5, the J gene TRBJ2-1, with TRBD1 identical over 7 bases. Trimming took 5 bases from V and 10 from J; bases not matched to a gene: 8. This CDR3 is built from 13 residues. Germline V gene lookup returns CDR1 MNHEY and CDR2 SVGAGI. DNA for the CDR3: TGTGCCAGCAGTGACAGGGTGATGGGGGAGCAGTTCTTC. This codes for CASSDRVMGEQFF.

J is TRBJ2-5 and V is TRBV12-3 or TRBV12-4; D remains unclear. V shed 6 bases and J shed 5 bases, with 25 bases lying between them. This CDR3 region has 17 residues. CDR3 in amino acids: CASRSTLQMWPRETQYF. The CDR3 nucleotides are TGTGCCAGCAGGTCCACCCTACAGATGTGGCCGAGGGAGACCCAGTACTTC.

The rearrangement links TRBV4-2 to TRBJ2-6; 10 bases fit TRBD2. The CDR3 has 20 residues. After removal of 0 bases from V and 1 base from J, the junction contained 9 bases not matched to a gene. Per germline, CDR1 LGHNA and CDR2 YNFKEQ. In DNA form, the CDR3 reads TGTGCCAGCAGCCAAGAAGTTGGTGGAGCGGGGGGGTCTGGGGCCAACGTCCTGACTTTC. This encodes CASSQEVGGAGGSGANVLTF.

The chain couples TRBV12-3 or TRBV12-4 to TRBJ1-2; TRBD1 aligns across 10 bases. The CDR3 runs 15 residues. Losses at the gene ends were 5 bases for V and 5 bases for J; bases not matched to a gene: 8. The CDR3 sequence: CASSPADRGLYGYTF. The CDR3 DNA is TGTGCCAGCAGTCCCGCCGACAGGGGGCTTTATGGCTACACCTTC.

This clonotype was seen more than once but under ten times. This chain connects TRBV6-5 to TRBJ1-2; 10 bases align to TRBD1. From germline, CDR1 is MNHEY and CDR2 SVGAGI. V shed 2 bases, J shed 5 bases, and the junction held 8 bases outside the gene matches. CDR3 length equals 16 residues. As DNA, the CDR3 is TGTGCCAGCAGTTACGGCCCGGGACAGGGGCAATATGGCTACACCTTC. Its protein product is CASSYGPGQGQYGYTF.

This clonotype was counted only a few times. The V call is TRBV7-6, the J call TRBJ2-2, with D perhaps matching TRBD2 (5 bases). Trimming cost V 1 base and J 4 bases, with 13 bases left between them. Per germline, CDR1 SGHVS and CDR2 FNYEAQ. This CDR3 contains 16 residues. CDR3 residues: CASSLGTPLFTGELFF. CDR3 coding DNA: TGTGCCAGCAGCTTAGGGACTCCTCTGTTCACCGGGGAGCTGTTTTTT.

The chain recombines TRBV7-2 with TRBJ2-7; 11 positions agree with TRBD2. Per the germline V gene, CDR1 is SGHTA and CDR2 is FQGNSA. The CDR3 is 14 residues long. The V segment lost 1 base and the J segment 11 bases; nucleotides outside the gene matches: 7. In DNA, the CDR3 is TGTGCCAGCAGCTTAGTAGGGACTAGCGGAACAGAGTACTTC. Amino acid sequence: CASSLVGTSGTEYF. Looking up the rest from reference TRBV7-2 and TRBJ2-7 gives the full variable domain: GAGVSQSPSNKVTEKGKDVELRCDPISGHTALYWYRQSLGQGLEFLIYFQGNSAPDKSGLPSDRFSAERTGGSVSTLTIQRTQQEDSAVYLCASSLVGTSGTEYFGPGTRLTVT.

This rearrangement joins TRBV6-5 to TRBJ1-5, with D hard to call. The ends were cut back, 2 bases at V and 2 bases at J, with 7 bases in the middle. The CDR3 runs to 14 residues. CDR1 and CDR2 (germline): MNHEY, SVGAGI. Here the CDR3 DNA reads TGTGCCAGCAGTTACAGGGTTGGCAATCAGCCCCAGCATTTT. It is translated as CASSYRVGNQPQHF.

The chain links TRBV4-1 to TRBJ1-5; no firm D call. Between the trimmed V and J ends, which lost 0 bases and 0 bases, there was a span of 12 bases. CDR1 is MGHRA, CDR2 YSYEKL, per germline. The CDR3 sequence is 17 residues long. This chain's CDR3 is CASSQDTDGYSNQPQHF. In DNA, the CDR3 is TGCGCCAGCAGCCAAGATACGGACGGATATAGCAATCAGCCCCAGCATTTT.

The rearrangement joins TRBV9 to TRBJ2-2; TRBD2 aligns across 15 bases. The V and J ends lost 0 bases and 6 bases, in that order; junction bases with no gene match: 6. This CDR3 comprises 18 residues. Germline CDR1 and CDR2: SGDLS and YYNGEE. CDR3 region: CASSVERTSGGAAGELFF. The CDR3 DNA follows: TGTGCCAGCAGCGTAGAACGGACTAGCGGGGGGGCCGCCGGGGAGCTGTTTTTT.

This clonotype was observed many times. The rearrangement joins TRBV11-2 to TRBJ2-5; 9 positions match TRBD1. This CDR3 spans 15 amino acids. CDR1 and CDR2 from the germline V gene are SGHAT and FQNNGV. Unmatched junction bases numbered 6, after V lost 3 bases and J lost 4 bases. The CDR3 region has the DNA TGTGCCAGCAGCTTGGGACAGGGCCTTTCAGAGACCCAGTACTTC. Encoded protein: CASSLGQGLSETQYF.

This chain joins TRBV7-2 and TRBJ1-5; D remains ambiguous. Germline CDR1 is SGHTA and CDR2 is FQGNSA. The CDR3 has 12 amino acids. With 4 bases removed from V and 4 bases from J, the gap between germline ends came to 5 bases. The CDR3: CASSSWNQPQHF. In DNA form, the CDR3 reads TGTGCCAGCAGCTCATGGAATCAGCCCCAGCATTTT. Full variable domain (missing parts from reference TRBV7-2 and TRBJ1-5): GAGVSQSPSNKVTEKGKDVELRCDPISGHTALYWYRQSLGQGLEFLIYFQGNSAPDKSGLPSDRFSAERTGGSVSTLTIQRTQQEDSAVYLCASSSWNQPQHFGDGTRLSIL.

V and J are TRBV12-3 or TRBV12-4 and TRBJ2-2; D ambiguous. Trimming removed 6 bases at V and 5 bases at J, with 7 bases between. This CDR3 has 12 amino acids. The CDR3 nucleotides read TGTGCCAGCAGCTTTACAACCGGGGAGCTGTTTTTT. Its protein is CASSFTTGELFF.

The chain is built from TRBV7-8 and TRBJ2-4; maybe TRBD2 (5 bases). Trimming cost V 5 bases and J 0 bases, with 8 bases left between them. The CDR3 extends over 14 amino acids. The germline V gene has CDR1 SGHVS and CDR2 FQNEAQ. CDR3 protein: CASSPRGAKNIQYF. The CDR3 DNA reads as TGTGCCAGCAGCCCCCGGGGAGCCAAAAACATTCAGTACTTC.

This clonotype was counted between two and nine times. The V gene is TRBV12-5, the J gene TRBJ2-1; 8 bases map to TRBD2. J gave up 2 bases and V 6 bases, and 3 bases lay outside the gene matches. Germline CDR1 is LGHNT and CDR2 is FRNRAP. This CDR3 is 14 amino acids long. The CDR3 DNA follows: TGTGCTAGTGGCCTAGCGGGTGCCTACAATGAGCAGTTCTTC. It yields the protein CASGLAGAYNEQFF.

This sequence joins TRBV7-9 and TRBJ2-7; D assignment may be TRBD1 or TRBD2 (6 bases each). CDR1 SEHNR and CDR2 FQNEAQ come from the germline V gene (reference sequence). The CDR3 covers 15 residues. Trimming removed 4 bases at V and 2 bases at J, with 15 bases between. The chain's CDR3 is CASSSSGGTPYEQYF. DNA for the CDR3: TGTGCCAGCAGCTCCTCCGGCGGGACACCCTACGAGCAGTACTTC.

This clonotype was seen only a few times. The J gene is TRBJ1-5, the V gene TRBV29-1; the D gene is possibly TRBD1 (5 bases). The CDR3 has 13 residues. Trimming removed 6 bases from V and 3 bases from J, with 12 bases in between. Germline V lookup: CDR1 SQVTM, CDR2 ANQGSEA. The DNA for the CDR3 is TGCAGCGTGAGCAGGGAGCCCAATCAGCCCCAGCATTTT. This codes for CSVSREPNQPQHF.

This clonotype was recorded a few times. The chain uses TRBV4-3 and TRBJ1-2; D perhaps matches TRBD1 (5 bases). This CDR3 has 12 amino acids. The germline gives CDR1 LGHNA, CDR2 YSLEER. Trimming removed 3 bases from V and 3 bases from J, with 5 bases in between. As DNA, the CDR3 is TGCGCCAGCAGCCAGGGGGACTATGGCTACACCTTC. Amino acid sequence: CASSQGDYGYTF.

The chain combines TRBV4-2 with TRBJ2-3; tentatively, D is TRBD1 (6 bases). The CDR3 runs to 14 residues. Trimming took 4 bases from V and 5 from J, leaving 13 bases between them. Germline-derived CDR1 and CDR2 are LGHNA and YNFKEQ. CDR3 bases: TGTGCCAGCAGCCTCCCCCAAGGGGGAGATACGCAGTATTTT. Translated, it gives CASSLPQGGDTQYF.

The gene calls are TRBV4-1 and TRBJ2-1, with D perhaps TRBD2 (6 bases). V gave up 1 base and J gave up 0 bases, with 13 bases separating them. There are 17 residues in the CDR3. In germline, CDR1 is MGHRA, CDR2 YSYEKL. CDR3 in amino acids: CASSQVGGTFSYNEQFF. DNA of the CDR3: TGCGCCAGCAGCCAAGTTGGGGGGACCTTCTCCTACAATGAGCAGTTCTTC.

V is TRBV6-1 and J is TRBJ2-7; D remains unclear. Germline V gives CDR1 MNHNS, CDR2 SASEGT. The V gene lost 3 bases and the J gene lost 4 bases, with 10 bases spanning the gap. The CDR3 loop spans 13 amino acids. CDR3 region: CASSETAPYEQYV. The CDR3 DNA is TGTGCCAGCAGTGAGACGGCCCCGTACGAGCAGTACGTC.

The CDR3 sequence is CASSPGRGGLFNEQFF. The DNA for the CDR3 is TGCGCCAGCTCCCCGGGGCGGGGGGGCCTCTTCAATGAGCAGTTCTTC. The chain links TRBV5-1 to TRBJ2-1; TRBD2 matches 9 bases. Germline V gene lookup returns CDR1 SGHRS and CDR2 YFSETQ. V trimming: 7 bases; J trimming: 6 bases; junction bases outside the gene matches: 14. CDR3 size: 16 residues.

In this sample, this clonotype turned up a few times. The CDR3 loop reads CASSPLLKGETQYF. CDR3 coding DNA: TGTGCCAGCAGTCCCCTTTTAAAGGGAGAGACCCAGTACTTC. The chain carries TRBV12-3 or TRBV12-4 and TRBJ2-5; no definite D call. The CDR3 has 14 amino acids. V lost 5 bases and J lost 4, with 14 bases in between.

V usage is TRBV9 and J usage is TRBJ1-1; D remains ambiguous. Trimming took 3 bases from V and 1 from J, leaving 13 bases between them. The CDR3 length is 15 residues. Germline V lookup: CDR1 SGDLS, CDR2 YYNGEE. CDR3 bases: TGTGCCAGCAGCGCTAGAGTCGAGGCGAACACTGAAGCTTTCTTT. Protein: CASSARVEANTEAFF.

The V call is TRBV15, the J call TRBJ2-7, with 7 nucleotides matching TRBD2. Germline lookup yields CDR1 LNHNV and CDR2 YYDKDF (reference sequence). The CDR3 totals 14 residues. V lost 5 bases to trimming and J lost 3 bases; unmatched junction nucleotides: 7. The CDR3 coding sequence is TGTGCCACCAGCCCCATGGGGGGGATCTACGAGCAGTACGTC. Encoded protein: CATSPMGGIYEQYV.

The CDR3 DNA sequence: TGCGCCAGCAGCCGGGGGGGAACCGGTCAGCCCCAGCATTTT. Its translation is CASSRGGTGQPQHF. The genes are TRBV4-1 and TRBJ1-5; perhaps TRBD1 as D (5 bases). Germline values: CDR1 MGHRA, CDR2 YSYEKL. CDR3 size: 14 residues. The ends were cut back, 4 bases at V and 6 bases at J, with 13 bases in the middle.

A few counts support this clonotype. The rearrangement uses TRBV2 and TRBJ2-1, with D perhaps matching TRBD2 (5 bases). Germline-derived CDR1 and CDR2 are SNHLY and FYNNEI. The CDR3 has 15 residues. The V end lost 8 bases, the J end lost 0 bases, and 14 bases lay between the germline ends. The CDR3 nucleotides are TGTGCCAGCGAGGCAATCCGGGACTCCTACAATGAGCAGTTCTTC. This sequence encodes CASEAIRDSYNEQFF.

In its sample, this clonotype was seen a few times. The CDR3 DNA follows: TGTGCCAGCAGCTCCTTGCAGGCGAGCATGAACACTGAAGCTTTCTTT. Translating gives CASSSLQASMNTEAFF. V gene TRBV7-7 combines with J gene TRBJ1-1; no firm D call. The V end was cut by 4 bases, the J end by 0 bases, with 15 bases between. The CDR3 extends over 16 amino acids. Germline values: CDR1 SSHAT, CDR2 FNYEAQ (reference sequence).

The chain carries TRBV12-3 or TRBV12-4 and TRBJ1-5, with a tentative D call TRBD1 (6 bases). This CDR3 has 13 residues. Trimming left V 3 bases short and J 7 bases short, with 10 bases between. CDR3 residues: CASSLGALQPQHF. CDR3 sequence (DNA): TGTGCCAGCAGTTTGGGGGCTCTACAGCCCCAGCATTTT.